This T cell receptor beta chain was retrieved from a study of T-cell memory formation after mild COVID-19 (dated by TCRdb to the early 2020s). Study-level background: Most TCR sequence clusters were specific to one of the two donors. T-cell clones expanding and contracting after mild COVID-19 in a couple of donors were tracked by longitudinal TCRalpha and TCRbeta repertoire sequencing. The cohort comprised two young, previously healthy adult volunteers, one female and one male. Overall study outcomes, separate from this receptor: The detection of some responding clones in pre-infection memory suggests that pre-existing cross-reactive memory T cells joined the SARS-CoV-2 response. Contracting CD4+ clones turned up mainly in the CM and EM memory subsets, whereas EMRA was where CD8+ clones were enriched. Clones contracting from day 15 to 85 had balanced CD4/CD8 phenotypes, while a second wave expanding from day 15 to 37 was biased towards CD4+. SARS-CoV-2 specificity was not confirmed for the second-wave clones peaking on day 37. Only a couple of mild cases were covered by the study, and larger cohorts that include severe cases with pre-infection samples were considered necessary.

TCRdb records Illumina NovaSeq 6000 as the sequencer. TCRalpha and TCRbeta cDNA libraries were constructed by 5'RACE with constant-segment primers, with sample barcodes and unique molecular identifiers being introduced. RNA was extracted from every sample with Trizol reagent. Library amplification was performed in two PCR steps, and a second sample barcode and Illumina TruSeq adapters were introduced in the second step. Libraries were sequenced on an Illumina NovaSeq with 2 x 150 bp paired-end reads. Turning to the authors' computational methods: With migec v1.2.7, reads were demultiplexed and then collapsed into UMI-guided consensus sequences. Using mixcr v2.1.11, UMI consensuses were aligned to TRA and TRB V and J templates and then assembled into clonotypes. Expanded or contracted clonotypes were those called significant by both edgeR and NoisET, with noise models trained on biological replicates. For edgeR calls, the thresholds were a false discovery rate-adjusted p below 0.01 and a log2 fold-change of 1. As an exploratory analysis of dynamics, max-normalized trajectories of the 1000 most abundant clonotypes were examined with PCA combined with hierarchical clustering. Separately sequenced CD4+ and CD8+ repertoires were used to assign the CD4 or CD8 phenotype of responding clones. TCRdb trimmed public reads at Q25 via fastp, called clones via MiXCR and kept in-frame beta chains. Here each entry gathers all rows of one CDR3 protein and keeps the most common genes and DNA. The V and J calls and clone size come from TCRdb's table, not from the authors' own analysis. A total of about 540,000 distinct CDR3 sequences appear in this sample, around 21% of them only once. The ten biggest clones cover around 13% of the sample.

The CDR3 contains 16 residues, cysteine and phenylalanine counted. The CDR3 DNA has 48 bases and is translated from base 1. V loses 7 bases of germline sequence and J loses 6 bases, and the interval between the two ends is 25 bases. The germline V gene (reference sequence) provides CDR1 PRHDT and CDR2 FYEKMQ. PBMCs were isolated by Ficoll-Paque density gradient centrifugation. For this clonotype: Its recognized antigen is unknown. Base-call qualities are not available, and no considerably larger clone is one nucleotide away.

The rearranged segments are TRBV13 and TRBJ2-7; a tentative D match to TRBD2 spans 7 bases. This sequence originates from an adult woman who had mild COVID-19 (a few samples of this study predate the infection). The sample titles of this study are shuffled in the database, so cell type and time point are left out; the donor was told from shared clones. The sequenced material came from PBMCs or a T cell subset sorted from them (not recorded which). The CDR3 has the sequence CASTFRPWRGGGEQYF. The nucleotide sequence is given as TGTGCCAGCACCTTTCGTCCTTGGAGGGGGGGCGGCGAGCAGTACTTC.